The 6 T cell receptor beta chains reported below all come from one sample, sequenced in a study of lymphopenia after photon versus proton radiotherapy. The protocol was immunoSEQ multiplex PCR, while the TCRdb copy is restricted to in-frame clones and leaves out a portion. The data show tens of thousands of clones, 65% to 85% seen once. The sample was peripheral blood, taken from a patient treated with photon-based radiotherapy. The origin of the receptors is a man aged 50 to 60 with gastric cancer.

The gene calls are TRBV13 and TRBJ1-4; D is uncertain. The germline V and J ends were trimmed by 5 bases and 8 bases, with 12 bases remaining between them. In germline, CDR1 is PRHDT, CDR2 FYEKMQ (reference sequence). The CDR3 spans 13 residues. CDR3 in DNA: TGTGCCAGCAGCCCACGGAGGGCCGAAAAACTGTTTTTT. Translating gives CASSPRRAEKLFF.

CDR3 DNA: TGTGCCAGCAGTTACGGGACCTACGAGCAGTACTTC. It specifies CASSYGTYEQYF. The chain employs TRBV6-6 and TRBJ2-7; no firm D call. Germline V CDR1 and CDR2: MNHNY, SVGAGI (reference sequence). V was shortened by 2 bases and J by 2 bases, with 4 bases between the two germline ends. The CDR3 length is 12 residues.

In regard to this clone: Since a far larger clone is one base different, this is likely a read error. V and J are TRBV28 and TRBJ2-7, with 8 bases lining up with TRBD1. With V trimmed by 6 bases and J by 2 bases, 3 bases remained unmatched. The germline CDR1 and CDR2 sequences are MDHEN and SYDVKM. This CDR3 is built from 13 residues. CDR3: CASSGQGPYEQYF. The CDR3 DNA reads as TGTGCCAGCAGCGGACAGGGCCCCTACGAGCAGTACTTC.

This rearrangement joins TRBV6-5 to TRBJ2-2; no firm D call. The CDR3 contains 13 residues. Trimming removed 8 bases at V and 3 bases at J, with 10 bases between. CDR1 and CDR2 from the germline V gene are MNHEY and SVGAGI. The CDR3, as DNA: TGTGCCAGCCGGAACTCGGACACCGGGGAGCTGTTTTTT. Its translation is CASRNSDTGELFF.

This chain links TRBV7-6 with TRBJ2-1; TRBD2 matches at 11 bases. The CDR3 runs 16 residues. Germline V gene sequence: CDR1 SGHVS, CDR2 FNYEAQ. V gave up 4 bases and J gave up 2 bases; unmatched junction bases: 4. CDR3 protein: CASSSIAGGAYNEQFF. The CDR3 bases are TGTGCCAGCAGCTCCATAGCGGGAGGGGCCTACAATGAGCAGTTCTTC. Full variable domain (rest looked up from reference TRBV7-6 and TRBJ2-1): GAGVSQSPRYKVTKRGQDVALRCDPISGHVSLYWYRQALGQGPEFLTYFNYEAQQDKSGLPNDRFSAERPEGSISTLTIQRTEQRDSAMYRCASSSIAGGAYNEQFFGPGTRLTVL.

The rearrangement uses TRBV10-3 and TRBJ2-1, with D unclear. The germline V gene encodes CDR1 ENHRY and CDR2 SYGVKD. The ends were cut back, 6 bases at V and 1 base at J, with 4 bases in the middle. CDR3 length equals 12 residues. The CDR3 is CAIRQSYNEQFF. In DNA, the CDR3 is TGTGCCATCAGACAGTCCTACAATGAGCAGTTCTTC.